This is a list of T cell receptor beta chains from one sample in a study of post-analysis software for immune sequencing data. TCRdb fed the PCR reads into MiXCR, producing one record per CDR3 protein. This table holds a few hundred thousand distinct CDR3 sequences, roughly 45% found once. Sequenced input: blood. These receptors originate from a girl between 5 and 17 years old with multiple sclerosis. Each CDR3 is given with its conserved first and last residue. D genes are given only for firm matches. For some rows the clone size is stated as once, few or many, or as a class when expanded; others skip it.

D | size | J | V | CDR3 | DNA
TRBD1 | once | TRBJ1-1 | TRBV2 | CASKPGQGHTEAFF | TGTGCCAGCAAACCGGGACAGGGACACACTGAAGCTTTCTTT
TRBD1 | - | TRBJ2-5 | TRBV10-3 | CAISDTDRGQETQYF | TGTGCCATCAGTGACACAGACAGGGGCCAAGAGACCCAGTACTTC
- | few | TRBJ2-7 | TRBV5-1 | CASSLVGQATYEQYF | TGCGCCAGCAGCTTGGTTGGGCAGGCTACCTACGAGCAGTACTTC
TRBD1 | few | TRBJ1-1 | TRBV29-1 | CSVEAWTGHEAFF | TGCAGCGTTGAAGCATGGACAGGTCATGAAGCTTTCTTT
- | - | TRBJ2-1 | TRBV20-1 | CSAANREPNEQFF | TGCAGTGCCGCCAACAGGGAGCCCAATGAGCAGTTCTTC
- | few | TRBJ2-3 | TRBV12-3/TRBV12-4 | CASSSLQSADTQYF | TGTGCCAGCAGTTCCTTACAGAGCGCAGATACGCAGTATTTT
- | - | TRBJ1-1 | TRBV5-1 | CASSLDSSNTEAFF | TGCGCCAGCAGCTTGGACTCCAGCAACACTGAAGCTTTCTTT
- | - | TRBJ2-6 | TRBV12-3/TRBV12-4 | CASSLTGTANVLTF | TGTGCCAGCAGCCTGACAGGGACTGCCAACGTCCTGACTTTC
TRBD2 | few | TRBJ2-1 | TRBV29-1 | CSAAGTSGSHSYNEQFF | TGCAGCGCGGCCGGGACTAGCGGGTCCCACTCCTACAATGAGCAGTTCTTC
- | - | TRBJ1-4 | TRBV7-2 | CASSSSGVANEKLFF | TGTGCCAGCAGTTCCTCTGGGGTGGCTAATGAAAAACTGTTTTTT
- | - | TRBJ2-3 | TRBV4-2 | CASSQGPLGGTDTQYF | TGTGCCAGCAGCCAAGGGCCCCTGGGGGGCACAGATACGCAGTATTTT
- | few | TRBJ2-1 | TRBV20-1 | CSARSLVTNEQFF | TGCAGTGCTAGGTCCCTAGTTACCAATGAGCAGTTCTTC
- | - | TRBJ2-7 | TRBV7-9 | CASSPNALYEQYF | TGTGCCAGCAGCCCGAATGCCCTCTACGAGCAGTACTTC
- | - | TRBJ1-1 | TRBV7-9 | CASSGVLGTEAFF | TGTGCCAGCAGCGGAGTTTTGGGGACTGAAGCTTTCTTT
TRBD2 | few | TRBJ2-5 | TRBV25-1 | CASSDLAGGVDETQYF | TGTGCCAGCAGTGATCTAGCGGGAGGAGTTGATGAGACCCAGTACTTC
TRBD2 | - | TRBJ2-6 | TRBV25-1 | CASSEASGSSGANVLTF | TGTGCCAGCAGTGAAGCTAGCGGGAGCTCTGGGGCCAACGTCCTGACTTTC
- | - | TRBJ2-1 | TRBV5-1 | CASSLDRRGDEQFF | TGCGCCAGCAGCTTGGATCGGCGGGGAGATGAGCAGTTCTTC
- | - | TRBJ2-3 | TRBV18 | CASSPIGQTGTDTQYF | TGTGCCAGCTCACCAATTGGACAGACTGGCACAGATACGCAGTATTTT
TRBD2 | few | TRBJ2-1 | TRBV20-1 | CSAWTSGSNEQFF | TGCAGTGCTTGGACTAGCGGGAGCAATGAGCAGTTCTTC
TRBD1 | - | TRBJ2-1 | TRBV12-3/TRBV12-4 | CASSAGTGEYNEQFF | TGTGCCAGCAGTGCCGGGACAGGGGAATACAATGAGCAGTTCTTC
TRBD2 | - | TRBJ2-1 | TRBV20-1 | CSARDRREVQSSYNEQFF | TGCAGTGCTAGAGATCGGCGGGAGGTTCAGAGTTCCTACAATGAGCAGTTCTTC
TRBD2 | few | TRBJ2-1 | TRBV20-1 | CSASLAGILNEQFF | TGCAGTGCTAGTCTAGCGGGCATCCTCAATGAGCAGTTCTTC
TRBD2 | few | TRBJ2-1 | TRBV4-3 | CASSQDRLLAGGYNEQFF | TGCGCCAGCAGCCAAGATCGCCTGCTAGCGGGAGGATACAATGAGCAGTTCTTC
- | - | TRBJ2-7 | TRBV2 | CASTPEGPSYEQYF | TGTGCCAGCACCCCGGAGGGGCCCTCCTACGAGCAGTACTTC
- | - | TRBJ1-1 | TRBV6-5 | CASSYQGNTEAFF | TGTGCCAGCAGTTACCAAGGGAACACTGAAGCTTTCTTT
- | - | TRBJ2-7 | TRBV12-3/TRBV12-4 | CASSLREKSSYEQYF | TGTGCCAGCAGCCTGAGGGAGAAAAGCTCCTACGAGCAGTACTTC
- | - | TRBJ1-2 | TRBV28 | CASSFDNPNYGYTF | TGTGCCAGCAGTTTTGACAATCCTAACTATGGCTACACCTTC
- | - | TRBJ2-3 | TRBV10-3 | CAISDGDTQYF | TGTGCCATCAGTGACGGGGATACGCAGTATTTT
TRBD1 | - | TRBJ1-5 | TRBV6-2/TRBV6-3 | CASNTRTGVGNQPQHF | TGTGCCAGCAACACCCGAACAGGGGTCGGCAATCAGCCCCAGCATTTT
TRBD2 | few | TRBJ2-7 | TRBV25-1 | CASSRPGLASYEQYF | TGTGCCAGCAGCCGGCCGGGACTAGCGAGCTACGAGCAGTACTTC
TRBD1 | few | TRBJ2-7 | TRBV9 | CASSVGDSVTYEQYF | TGTGCCAGCAGCGTAGGGGACAGTGTAACCTACGAGCAGTACTTC
- | few | TRBJ2-7 | TRBV28 | CASSSRPASYEQYF | TGTGCCAGCAGTTCCCGTCCTGCCTCCTACGAGCAGTACTTC
- | - | TRBJ1-4 | TRBV11-2 | CASSLVAAGEHEKLFF | TGTGCCAGCAGCTTAGTTGCGGCAGGAGAGCATGAAAAACTGTTTTTT
TRBD1 | - | TRBJ2-7 | TRBV3-1 | CASSQVPGTGAYEQYF | TGTGCCAGCAGCCAAGTCCCCGGGACAGGGGCCTACGAGCAGTACTTC
- | few | TRBJ1-2 | TRBV29-1 | CSVRLRGYGYTF | TGCAGCGTTCGCCTGCGCGGCTATGGCTACACCTTC
- | - | TRBJ1-5 | TRBV15 | CATSRDRQNQPQHF | TGTGCCACCAGCAGAGACCGACAGAATCAGCCCCAGCATTTT
- | - | TRBJ1-5 | TRBV4-1 | CASSQTWPGSHQPQHF | TGCGCCAGCAGCCAAACTTGGCCGGGGAGCCATCAGCCCCAGCATTTT
TRBD2 | - | TRBJ2-4 | TRBV29-1 | CSVEAPGLAGYLAKNIQYF | TGCAGCGTTGAGGCCCCGGGACTAGCGGGGTACCTAGCCAAAAACATTCAGTACTTC
- | - | TRBJ2-1 | TRBV28 | CASRPAPDNEQFF | TGTGCCAGCAGACCAGCCCCAGACAATGAGCAGTTCTTC
TRBD1 | few | TRBJ2-7 | TRBV5-1 | CASSTAGTGEGDEQYF | TGCGCCAGCAGCACGGCCGGGACAGGTGAGGGGGACGAGCAGTACTTC
- | - | TRBJ2-2 | TRBV30 | CAWSINTGELFF | TGTGCCTGGAGTATTAACACCGGGGAGCTGTTTTTT
- | few | TRBJ2-5 | TRBV29-1 | CSVVRQRGTQYF | TGCAGCGTTGTGCGCCAACGTGGGACCCAGTACTTC
- | - | TRBJ2-3 | TRBV20-1 | CSARVLRETGLPTDTQYF | TGCAGTGCTAGAGTATTGAGGGAGACTGGCCTGCCCACAGATACGCAGTATTTT
- | - | TRBJ1-2 | TRBV10-3 | CAISDLGSDYGYTF | TGTGCCATCAGCGACCTGGGGAGCGACTATGGCTACACCTTC
- | few | TRBJ2-3 | TRBV6-2/TRBV6-3 | CASSLRRGWTDTQYF | TGTGCCAGCAGTTTAAGGAGGGGGTGGACAGATACGCAGTATTTT
- | - | TRBJ1-1 | TRBV7-8 | CASSLAASGTEAFF | TGTGCCAGCAGTTTAGCCGCTTCGGGAACTGAAGCTTTCTTT
- | - | TRBJ2-5 | TRBV4-1 | CASRHYNEQYF | TGCGCCAGCAGACACTACAATGAGCAGTACTTC
TRBD1 | few | TRBJ1-2 | TRBV29-1 | CSVTRQGTYGYTF | TGCAGCGTGACAAGACAGGGGACCTATGGCTACACCTTC
TRBD1 | few | TRBJ2-5 | TRBV20-1 | CSAPRGTGPQETQYF | TGCAGTGCTCCCCGCGGGACAGGACCTCAAGAGACCCAGTACTTC
- | - | TRBJ2-1 | TRBV28 | CAGSLKTTFDNEQFF | TGTGCCGGCAGTTTAAAGACGACATTCGATAATGAGCAGTTCTTC
TRBD2 | - | TRBJ2-7 | TRBV5-1 | CASSEGLAGVKYEQYF | TGCGCCAGCAGCGAAGGACTAGCGGGAGTGAAATACGAGCAGTACTTC
TRBD2 | few | TRBJ2-3 | TRBV20-1 | CSAPASGEGTDTQYF | TGCAGTGCGCCAGCTAGCGGGGAAGGCACAGATACGCAGTATTTT
- | few | TRBJ2-7 | TRBV9 | CASSVAVSPDYEQYF | TGTGCCAGCAGCGTAGCTGTGAGTCCCGACTACGAGCAGTACTTC
- | - | TRBJ1-1 | TRBV27 | CASSPGVTGTEAFF | TGTGCCAGCAGCCCAGGGGTCACGGGCACTGAAGCTTTCTTT
- | few | TRBJ2-1 | TRBV5-1 | CASRLGVSEQFF | TGCGCCAGCAGGTTGGGGGTGAGTGAGCAGTTCTTC
- | - | TRBJ2-2 | TRBV29-1 | CSAPWGPGELFF | TGCAGCGCACCCTGGGGGCCCGGGGAGCTGTTTTTT
- | - | TRBJ1-1 | TRBV6-2/TRBV6-3 | CASSYLGPTNTEAFF | TGTGCCAGCAGTTACCTGGGCCCAACGAACACTGAAGCTTTCTTT
TRBD2 | - | TRBJ2-1 | TRBV4-3 | CASSPRGELADYNEQFF | TGCGCCAGCAGCCCCCGAGGCGAACTAGCGGATTACAATGAGCAGTTCTTC